Here is one T cell receptor beta chain with its context. These data originate in a study of OX40 agonist ivuxolimab in advanced cancers. On the study more broadly: Enrolled patients in dose escalation had cancers that were hepatocellular carcinoma, melanoma, renal cell or head and neck cancer.

Germline V lookup: CDR1 SGHVS, CDR2 FNYEAQ. The CDR3 is 15 residues long. V gave up 1 base and J gave up 8 bases, with 15 bases separating them. TCRdb's copy holds only in-frame clones and misses some; the assay was immunoSEQ multiplex PCR. The repertoire consists of some 53,000 clones, with approximately 94% occurring once and the leading ten covering around 10%. The material sequenced was CD4+ or CD8+ T cells sorted from blood, taken in a trial of the OX40 agonist ivuxolimab. The V call is TRBV7-6, the J call TRBJ2-1; D remains ambiguous. The TCR sequence derives from an adult with an advanced solid tumor such as melanoma, head and neck, liver or kidney cancer. The CDR3 loop is CASSLVYVGFDEQFF. The CDR3 DNA is TGTGCCAGCAGCTTAGTGTATGTGGGTTTCGATGAGCAGTTCTTC. Drawing the rest from reference TRBV7-6 and TRBJ2-1, the complete variable domain is GAGVSQSPRYKVTKRGQDVALRCDPISGHVSLYWYRQALGQGPEFLTYFNYEAQQDKSGLPNDRFSAERPEGSISTLTIQRTEQRDSAMYRCASSLVYVGFDEQFFGPGTRLTVL.